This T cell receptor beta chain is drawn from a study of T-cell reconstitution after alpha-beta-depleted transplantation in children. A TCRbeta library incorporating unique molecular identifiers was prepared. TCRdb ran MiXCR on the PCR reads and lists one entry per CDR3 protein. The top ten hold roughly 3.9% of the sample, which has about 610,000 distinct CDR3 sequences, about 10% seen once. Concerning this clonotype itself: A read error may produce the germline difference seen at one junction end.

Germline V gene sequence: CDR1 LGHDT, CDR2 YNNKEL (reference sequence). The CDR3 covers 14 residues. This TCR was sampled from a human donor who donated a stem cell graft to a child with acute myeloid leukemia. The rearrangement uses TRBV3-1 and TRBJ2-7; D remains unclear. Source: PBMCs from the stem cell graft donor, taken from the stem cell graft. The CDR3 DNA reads TGTGCCAGGAGCCAAGTTAACAGAAACTACGAGCAGTACTTC. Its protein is CARSQVNRNYEQYF.